This T cell receptor (beta chain) was profiled in a study of blood T cell repertoires in COVID-19. Overall study context: Spain, Italy and the United States supplied samples that represented acute and convalescent COVID-19. T cells, B-cell-depleted T cells, or PBMCs supplied cDNA or gDNA.

This clone was detected once. Germline loops: CDR1 SEHNR, CDR2 FQNEAQ (reference sequence). V shed 1 base, J shed 7 bases, and the junction held 4 bases outside the gene matches. The CDR3 extends over 15 amino acids. In the study's own analysis: Cell counts per sample came from amplifying reference gene primers. Sequencing was performed with immunoSEQ multiplex PCR; in TCRdb, only in-frame clones are kept and a portion is missing. The V and J calls and clone size were taken over from that table, and D and trimming were inferred from the DNA. The sample gives approximately 63,000 clones, about 78% of which show up once; 50% is in the top ten.

Sequenced input: peripheral blood. This chain uses TRBV7-9 with TRBJ1-6; 7 nucleotides match TRBD1. The receptor comes from an elderly woman with acute or convalescent COVID-19. The CDR3 reads CASSLGQGGNSPLHF. The CDR3 DNA reads TGTGCCAGCAGCTTAGGACAGGGTGGGAATTCACCCCTCCACTTT.